This T cell receptor beta chain stems from a study of T cell clonotyping in hematopoietic cell transplantation. The V and J ends lost 5 bases and 0 bases respectively, with 17 bases between them. Germline V CDR1 and CDR2: SNHLY, FYNNEI. There are 16 residues in the CDR3. Regarding time point: recipient sample about 28 days before transplant, after cytoreduction. The method was immunoSEQ multiplex PCR; TCRdb's version includes in-frame clones alone and lacks a portion of them. The table records approximately 50,000 clones, 85% to 90% of them present only once. A remark on this clone: Antigen unknown.

Findings and limits, study-wide: Recipient TCR diversity dropped after transplant; expanded clonotypes rose from day 30 to 180.

The source is a man aged 55 to 70 with biphenotypic leukemia. Some clones in this sample may be carry-over from other donors' samples. The V and J genes are TRBV2 and TRBJ2-7; D ambiguous. The specimen was peripheral blood mononuclear cells, collected before stem cell transplant. CDR3 loop: CASSIEQFKSSYEQYF. Written as DNA, the CDR3 is TGTGCCAGCAGTATCGAACAGTTCAAAAGCTCCTACGAGCAGTACTTC. The complete variable domain, with remaining parts taken from reference TRBV2 and TRBJ2-7, reads EPEVTQTPSHQVTQMGQEVILRCVPISNHLYFYWYRQILGQKVEFLVSFYNNEISEKSEIFDDQFSVERPDGSNFTLKIRSTKLEDSAMYFCASSIEQFKSSYEQYFGPGTRLTVT.